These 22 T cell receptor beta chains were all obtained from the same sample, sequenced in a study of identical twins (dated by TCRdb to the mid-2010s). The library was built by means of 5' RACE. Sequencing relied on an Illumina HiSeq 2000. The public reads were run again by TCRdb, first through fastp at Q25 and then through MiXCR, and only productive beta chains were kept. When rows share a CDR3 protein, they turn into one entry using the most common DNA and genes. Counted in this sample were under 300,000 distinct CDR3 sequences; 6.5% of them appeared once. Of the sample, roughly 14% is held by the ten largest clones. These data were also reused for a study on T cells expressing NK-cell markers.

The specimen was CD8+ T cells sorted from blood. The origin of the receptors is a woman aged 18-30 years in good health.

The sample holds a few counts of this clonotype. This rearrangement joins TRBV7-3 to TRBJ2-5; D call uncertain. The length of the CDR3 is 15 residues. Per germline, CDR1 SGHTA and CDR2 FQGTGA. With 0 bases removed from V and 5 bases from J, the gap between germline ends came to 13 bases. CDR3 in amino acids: CASSLTARLGETQYF. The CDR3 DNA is TGTGCCAGCAGCTTAACGGCCAGGCTAGGGGAGACCCAGTACTTC.

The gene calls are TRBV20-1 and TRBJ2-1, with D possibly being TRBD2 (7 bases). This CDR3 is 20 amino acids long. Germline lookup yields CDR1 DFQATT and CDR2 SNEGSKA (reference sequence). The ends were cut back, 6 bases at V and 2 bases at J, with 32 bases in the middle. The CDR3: CSAQGPPLAAPMAAYNEQFF. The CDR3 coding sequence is TGCAGTGCCCAGGGGCCCCCTCTAGCGGCCCCCATGGCCGCCTACAATGAGCAGTTCTTC.

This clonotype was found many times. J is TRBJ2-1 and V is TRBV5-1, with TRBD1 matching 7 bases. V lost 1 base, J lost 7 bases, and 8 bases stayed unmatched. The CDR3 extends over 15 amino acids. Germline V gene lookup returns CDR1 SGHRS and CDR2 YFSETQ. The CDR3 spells CASSLREGASNEQFF. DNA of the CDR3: TGCGCCAGCAGCTTGAGAGAGGGGGCCTCGAATGAGCAGTTCTTC. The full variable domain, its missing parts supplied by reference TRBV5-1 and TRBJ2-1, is KAGVTQTPRYLIKTRGQQVTLSCSPISGHRSVSWYQQTPGQGLQFLFEYFSETQRNKGNFPGRFSGRQFSNSRSEMNVSTLELGDSALYLCASSLREGASNEQFFGPGTRLTVL.

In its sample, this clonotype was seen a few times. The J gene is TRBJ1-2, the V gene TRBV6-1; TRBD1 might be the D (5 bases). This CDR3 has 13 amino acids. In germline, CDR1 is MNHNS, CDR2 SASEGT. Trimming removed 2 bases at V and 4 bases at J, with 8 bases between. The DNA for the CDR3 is TGTGCCAGCAGTGAAAGGGGAATCTATGGCTACACCTTC. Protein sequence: CASSERGIYGYTF.

The CDR3 reads CSARSSWEQYF. As DNA, the CDR3 is TGCAGTGCTAGATCCTCTTGGGAGCAGTACTTC. This chain connects TRBV20-1 to TRBJ2-7; D is unclear. Germline values: CDR1 DFQATT, CDR2 SNEGSKA (reference sequence). The CDR3 consists of 11 residues. Trimming removed 2 bases from V and 7 bases from J, with 9 bases in between.

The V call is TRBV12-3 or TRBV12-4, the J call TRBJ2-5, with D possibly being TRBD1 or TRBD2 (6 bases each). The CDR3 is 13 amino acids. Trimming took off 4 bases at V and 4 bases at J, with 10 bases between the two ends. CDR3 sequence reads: CASSSQGGETQYF. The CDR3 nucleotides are TGTGCCAGCAGTTCACAGGGAGGAGAGACCCAGTACTTC.

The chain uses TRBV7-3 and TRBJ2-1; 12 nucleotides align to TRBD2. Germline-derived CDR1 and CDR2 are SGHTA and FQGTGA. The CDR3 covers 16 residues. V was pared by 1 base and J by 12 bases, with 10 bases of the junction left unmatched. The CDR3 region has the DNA TGTGCCAGCAGCTTAATCCTAGCGGGGGGGCGTTTAGGGCAGTTCTTC. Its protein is CASSLILAGGRLGQFF. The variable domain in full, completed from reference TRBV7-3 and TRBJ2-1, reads GAGVSQTPSNKVTEKGKYVELRCDPISGHTALYWYRQSLGQGPEFLIYFQGTGAADDSGLPNDRFFAVRPEGSVSTLKIQRTERGDSAVYLCASSLILAGGRLGQFFGPGTRLTVL.

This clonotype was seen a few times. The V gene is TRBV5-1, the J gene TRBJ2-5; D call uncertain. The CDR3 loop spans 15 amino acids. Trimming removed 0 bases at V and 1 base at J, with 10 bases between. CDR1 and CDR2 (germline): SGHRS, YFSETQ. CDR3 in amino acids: CASSLAQGFQETQYF. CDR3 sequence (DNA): TGCGCCAGCAGCTTGGCCCAAGGGTTCCAAGAGACCCAGTACTTC.

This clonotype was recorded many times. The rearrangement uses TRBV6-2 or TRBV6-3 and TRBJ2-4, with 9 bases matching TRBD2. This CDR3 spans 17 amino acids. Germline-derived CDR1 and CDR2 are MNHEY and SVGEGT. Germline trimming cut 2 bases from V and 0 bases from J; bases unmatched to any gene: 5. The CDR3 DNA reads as TGTGCCAGCAGTTACGCTACTAGCGGGTCAGCCAAAAACATTCAGTACTTC. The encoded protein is CASSYATSGSAKNIQYF.

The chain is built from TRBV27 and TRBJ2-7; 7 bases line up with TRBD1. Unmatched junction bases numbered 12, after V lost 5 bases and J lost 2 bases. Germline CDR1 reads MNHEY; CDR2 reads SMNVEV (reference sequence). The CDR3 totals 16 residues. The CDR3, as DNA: TGTGCCAGCAGTCCGGGGACAGCTACCCGAACCTACGAGCAGTACTTC. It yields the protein CASSPGTATRTYEQYF.

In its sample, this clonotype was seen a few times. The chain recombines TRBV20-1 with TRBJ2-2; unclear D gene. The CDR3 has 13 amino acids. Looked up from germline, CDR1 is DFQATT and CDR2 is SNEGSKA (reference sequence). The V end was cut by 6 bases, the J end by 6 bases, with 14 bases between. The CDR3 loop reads CSATQLEAGELFF. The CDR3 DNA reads TGCAGTGCGACCCAGCTCGAGGCCGGGGAGCTGTTTTTT.

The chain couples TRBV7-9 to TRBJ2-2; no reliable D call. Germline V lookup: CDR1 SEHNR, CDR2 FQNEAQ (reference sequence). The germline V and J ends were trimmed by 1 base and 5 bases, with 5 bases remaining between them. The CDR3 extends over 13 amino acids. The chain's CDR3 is CASSLGATGELFF. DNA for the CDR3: TGTGCCAGCAGCTTAGGAGCTACCGGGGAGCTGTTTTTT. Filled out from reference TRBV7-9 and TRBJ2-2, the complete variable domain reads DTGVSQNPRHKITKRGQNVTFRCDPISEHNRLYWYRQTLGQGPEFLTYFQNEAQLEKSRLLSDRFSAERPKGSFSTLEIQRTEQGDSAMYLCASSLGATGELFFGEGSRLTVL.

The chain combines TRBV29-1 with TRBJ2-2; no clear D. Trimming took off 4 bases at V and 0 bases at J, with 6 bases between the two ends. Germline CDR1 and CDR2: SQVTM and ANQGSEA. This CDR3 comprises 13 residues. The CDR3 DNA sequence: TGCAGCGTTGTTTGGCCGAACACCGGGGAGCTGTTTTTT. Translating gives CSVVWPNTGELFF.

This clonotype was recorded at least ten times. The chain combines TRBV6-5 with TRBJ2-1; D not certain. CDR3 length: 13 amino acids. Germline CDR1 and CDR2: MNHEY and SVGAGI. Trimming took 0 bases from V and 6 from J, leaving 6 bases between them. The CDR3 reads CASSYSGPNEQFF. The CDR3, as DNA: TGTGCCAGCAGTTACTCGGGCCCCAATGAGCAGTTCTTC.

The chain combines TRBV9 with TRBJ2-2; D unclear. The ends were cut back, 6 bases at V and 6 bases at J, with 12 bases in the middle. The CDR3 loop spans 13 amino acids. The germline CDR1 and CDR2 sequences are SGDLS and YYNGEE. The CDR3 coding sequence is TGTGCCAGCACCGCGGTCGAGGCCGGGGAGCTGTTTTTT. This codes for CASTAVEAGELFF.

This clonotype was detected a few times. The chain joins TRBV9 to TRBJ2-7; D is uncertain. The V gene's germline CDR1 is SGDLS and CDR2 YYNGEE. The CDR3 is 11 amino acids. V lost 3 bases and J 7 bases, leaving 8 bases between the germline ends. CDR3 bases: TGTGCCAGCAGCGCCGAAGGGGAGCAGTACTTC. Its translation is CASSAEGEQYF.

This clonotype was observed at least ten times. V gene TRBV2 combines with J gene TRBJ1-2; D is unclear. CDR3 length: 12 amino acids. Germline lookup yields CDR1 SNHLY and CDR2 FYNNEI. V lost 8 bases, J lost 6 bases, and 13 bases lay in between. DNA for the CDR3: TGTGCCAGCCCAAGGAGGGAGGATGGCTACACCTTC. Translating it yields CASPRREDGYTF.

The CDR3 reads CASSSPRTGGLGELFF. The CDR3, as DNA: TGTGCCAGCAGTTCTCCGCGGACAGGGGGCCTTGGGGAGCTGTTTTTT. V gene TRBV6-5 combines with J gene TRBJ2-2; 11 bases are shared with TRBD1. Germline CDR1 reads MNHEY; CDR2 reads SVGAGI. The CDR3 totals 16 residues. With 4 bases clipped from V and 8 bases from J, the junction kept 9 bases outside the gene matches.

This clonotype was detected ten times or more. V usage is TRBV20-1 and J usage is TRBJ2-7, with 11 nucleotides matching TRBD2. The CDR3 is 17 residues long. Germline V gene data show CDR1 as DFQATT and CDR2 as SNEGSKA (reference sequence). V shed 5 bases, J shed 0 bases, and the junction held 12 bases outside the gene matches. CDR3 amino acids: CSALLAGVITSSYEQYF. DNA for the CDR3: TGCAGTGCTCTACTAGCGGGAGTGATAACGAGCTCCTACGAGCAGTACTTC.

This CDR3 is CSVEDLVARGDEETQYF. The CDR3, as DNA: TGCAGCGTTGAAGATCTGGTGGCCAGGGGGGACGAAGAGACCCAGTACTTC. This chain connects TRBV29-1 to TRBJ2-5, with a weak D call TRBD1 (7 bases). From germline, CDR1 is SQVTM and CDR2 ANQGSEA. Trimming shortened V by 0 bases and J by 3 bases, and 20 bases separated the two germline ends. The CDR3 consists of 17 residues.

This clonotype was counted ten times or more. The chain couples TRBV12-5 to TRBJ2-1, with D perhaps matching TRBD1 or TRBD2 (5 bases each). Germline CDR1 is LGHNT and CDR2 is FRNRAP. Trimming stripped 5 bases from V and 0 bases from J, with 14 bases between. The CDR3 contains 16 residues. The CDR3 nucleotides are TGTGCTAGTGGTCCCCTTACAGGAGGCTCCTACAATGAGCAGTTCTTC. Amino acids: CASGPLTGGSYNEQFF.

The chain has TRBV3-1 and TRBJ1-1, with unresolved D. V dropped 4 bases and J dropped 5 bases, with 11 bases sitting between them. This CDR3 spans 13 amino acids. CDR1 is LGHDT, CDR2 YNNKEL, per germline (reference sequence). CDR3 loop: CASSPRPWTEAFF. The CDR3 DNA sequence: TGTGCCAGCAGCCCCCGGCCCTGGACTGAAGCTTTCTTT. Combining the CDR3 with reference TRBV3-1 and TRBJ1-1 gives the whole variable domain DTAVSQTPKYLVTQMGNDKSIKCEQNLGHDTMYWYKQDSKKFLKIMFSYNNKELIINETVPNRFSPKSPDKAHLNLHINSLELGDSAVYFCASSPRPWTEAFFGQGTRLTVV.